One T cell receptor (beta chain) is described in this entry. This specimen belongs to a study of blood T cell repertoires in COVID-19. This CDR3 contains 12 residues. The V and J ends lost 6 bases and 5 bases respectively, with 11 bases between them. Germline V gene sequence: CDR1 SNHLY, CDR2 FYNNEI. In the source study's methods: Amplification of reference gene primers provided the estimated nucleated cell counts. Here immunoSEQ multiplex PCR was the method, and the copy in TCRdb shows in-frame clones only, minus some. V and J calls and clone size are copied from that table; D and trimming were computed from the DNA. This sample has about 400,000 clones, with roughly 90% found just once. Which cohort a participant joined came from the clinical history participants gave.

Sequencing was carried out using PBMCs or T cells enriched from blood (not recorded which). This TCR came from a woman in her 30s who had recovered from COVID-19. J is TRBJ2-7 and V is TRBV2; no clear D gene. The CDR3 spells CASSPEGDEQYF. The CDR3 coding sequence is TGTGCCAGCAGCCCTGAAGGAGACGAGCAGTACTTC.